This T cell receptor (beta chain) was identified in a study of cytomegalovirus exposure and HLA in healthy donors. The study's findings and limits: Cytomegalovirus-associated status was assigned to 164 TCR beta chains. Reported results showed that the classifier diagnosed cytomegalovirus status with high specificity and sensitivity. Some public TCRs appeared in many individuals, while most sequences were rare.

The table came from immunoSEQ multiplex PCR; TCRdb's copy has only in-frame clones and leaves some out. The table lists 100,000 to 150,000 clones, 89% of them singletons. V shed 0 bases and J 7 bases; nucleotides not matched to a gene: 7. Germline V gives CDR1 SGHRS, CDR2 YFSETQ. The CDR3 is 16 residues long. Concerning this clone itself: Antigen specificity is unknown.

The chain recombines TRBV5-1 with TRBJ1-6; TRBD1 aligns across 7 bases. The sequence derives from a woman younger than 35 in good health and CMV-seronegative. The material sequenced was PBMCs. CDR3 sequence reads: CASSLGMDRWNSPLHF. CDR3 nucleotide sequence: TGCGCCAGCAGCTTGGGGATGGACAGGTGGAATTCACCCCTCCACTTT.